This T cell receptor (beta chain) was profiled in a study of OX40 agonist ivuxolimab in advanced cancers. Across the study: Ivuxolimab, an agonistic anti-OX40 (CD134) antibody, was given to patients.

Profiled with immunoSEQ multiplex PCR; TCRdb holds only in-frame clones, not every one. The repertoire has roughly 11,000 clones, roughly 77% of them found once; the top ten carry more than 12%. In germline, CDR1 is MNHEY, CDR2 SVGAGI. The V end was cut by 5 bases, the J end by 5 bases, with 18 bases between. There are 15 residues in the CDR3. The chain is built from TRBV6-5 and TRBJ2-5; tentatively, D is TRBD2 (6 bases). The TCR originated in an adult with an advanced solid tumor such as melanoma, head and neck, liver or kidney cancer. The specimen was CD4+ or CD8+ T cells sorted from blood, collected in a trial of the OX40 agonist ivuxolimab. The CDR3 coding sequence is TGTGCCAGCAGTGGTTCTCTGGAGGGGTGGGAGACCCAGTACTTC. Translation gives CASSGSLEGWETQYF.